These T cell receptor beta chains were read from a single sample in a study of regulatory T cells in long-lasting Graves disease. TCRdb recomputed calls from the multiplex PCR reads with MiXCR, one row per CDR3 protein. In the table there are around 450,000 distinct CDR3 sequences, about a fifth of which are singletons. Specimen: peripheral blood mononuclear cells (PBMCs), collected when the disease was refractory, from a patient treated with antithyroid drugs. These receptors were taken from a female donor with Graves disease. Each CDR3 is given with its conserved first and last residue. The D gene is left open where the match is weak. Clone size is not always given. Where it is, it says once, few, many or a class for expanded clones.

many | . | TRBJ1-4 | TRBV19 | CASSGWDVGDREKLFF | TGTGCCAGTAGCGGTTGGGACGTTGGAGATAGGGAAAAACTGTTTTTT
. | TRBD1 | TRBJ1-1 | TRBV29-1 | CSVEKQGTEAFF | TGCAGCGTTGAAAAACAGGGGACTGAAGCTTTCTTT
few | . | TRBJ2-6 | TRBV20-1 | CSARMGAGANVLTF | TGCAGTGCTAGGATGGGGGCTGGGGCCAACGTCCTGACTTTC
many | TRBD1 | TRBJ1-2 | TRBV6-1 | CASSVPRQGIYGYTF | TGTGCCAGCAGTGTCCCCCGACAGGGGATCTATGGCTACACCTTC
few | . | TRBJ1-2 | TRBV5-5 | CVSSPRGGGVSYGYTF | TGTGTCAGCAGCCCCCGCGGCGGGGGAGTAAGCTATGGCTACACCTTC
many | . | TRBJ2-5 | TRBV3-1 | CASSASRETQYF | TGTGCCAGCAGCGCATCTCGGGAGACCCAGTACTTC
. | TRBD2 | TRBJ2-5 | TRBV6-1 | CASSSYSGGAETQYF | TGTGCCAGCAGCTCATACAGCGGGGGGGCGGAGACCCAGTACTTC
. | . | TRBJ1-5 | TRBV20-1 | CSARDWGGGLNQPQHF | TGCAGTGCTAGAGATTGGGGAGGGGGTCTCAATCAGCCCCAGCATTTT
many | TRBD1 | TRBJ1-1 | TRBV7-3 | CASSQKLGQGVTEAFF | TGTGCCAGCAGCCAGAAGCTCGGACAGGGGGTAACTGAAGCTTTCTTT
. | TRBD1 | TRBJ2-2 | TRBV7-3 | CASSLGDSFNTGELFF | TGTGCCAGCAGCTTAGGGGACAGCTTTAACACCGGGGAGCTGTTTTTT
. | . | TRBJ2-2 | TRBV15 | CATRDYLEFANTGELFF | TGTGCCACCAGAGACTACCTAGAGTTCGCGAACACCGGGGAGCTGTTTTTT
. | . | TRBJ1-2 | TRBV6-1 | CASRLTRGQYGYTF | TGTGCCAGCAGACTAACCAGGGGTCAATATGGCTACACCTTC
. | . | TRBJ2-7 | TRBV29-1 | CSVEARLGGSSYEQYF | TGCAGCGTTGAGGCTCGCCTGGGGGGCAGCTCCTACGAGCAGTACTTC
. | . | TRBJ1-5 | TRBV20-1 | CSARDWRQNSNQPQHF | TGCAGTGCTAGAGATTGGCGGCAAAATAGCAATCAGCCCCAGCATTTT